This TCR beta chain was sequenced in a study of blood T cell repertoires in COVID-19. About the study: Acute and convalescent COVID-19 specimens originated in the United States, Italy and Spain. The cDNA or gDNA used as material had been derived from T cells, B-cell-depleted T cells, or PBMCs.

Authors' data handling: From reference gene primer amplification, estimates of nucleated cell counts were derived. Some clones are missing from TCRdb's copy, which holds only in-frame ones; the method was immunoSEQ multiplex PCR. That table is the source of V, J and clone size, and D and trimming were worked out from the DNA. Altogether 72,000 or so clones are present, about three quarters being singletons, with the ten largest covering over 8.5%. The germline gives CDR1 MDHEN, CDR2 SYDVKM. CDR3 length: 15 residues. V gave up 8 bases and J gave up 0 bases; unmatched junction bases: 4. This chain links TRBV28 with TRBJ1-4, with 9 bases aligning to TRBD1. Material for sequencing was peripheral blood. This receptor was taken from a human donor in a cohort sampled during active COVID-19. Here the CDR3 reads CASSRQGATNEKLFF. CDR3 nucleotide sequence: TGTGCCAGCTCCCGACAGGGGGCAACTAATGAAAAACTGTTTTTT. Looking up the rest from reference TRBV28 and TRBJ1-4 gives the full variable domain: DVKVTQSSRYLVKRTGEKVFLECVQDMDHENMFWYRQDPGLGLRLIYFSYDVKMKEKGDIPEGYSVSREKKERFSLILESASTNQTSMYLCASSRQGATNEKLFFGSGTQLSVL.